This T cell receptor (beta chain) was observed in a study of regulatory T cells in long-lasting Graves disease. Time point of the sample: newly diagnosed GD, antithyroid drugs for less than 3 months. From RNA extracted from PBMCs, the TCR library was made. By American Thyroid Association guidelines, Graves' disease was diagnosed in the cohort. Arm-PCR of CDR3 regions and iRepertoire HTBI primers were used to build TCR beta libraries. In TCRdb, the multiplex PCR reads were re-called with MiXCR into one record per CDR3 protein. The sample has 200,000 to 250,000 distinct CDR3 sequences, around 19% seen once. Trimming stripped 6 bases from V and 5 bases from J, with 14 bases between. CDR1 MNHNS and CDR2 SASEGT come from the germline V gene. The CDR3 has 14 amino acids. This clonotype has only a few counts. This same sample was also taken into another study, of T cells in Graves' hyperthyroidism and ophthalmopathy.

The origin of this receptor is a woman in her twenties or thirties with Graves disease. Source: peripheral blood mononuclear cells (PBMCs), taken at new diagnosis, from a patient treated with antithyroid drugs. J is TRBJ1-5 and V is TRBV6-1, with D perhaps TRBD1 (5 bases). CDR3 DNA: TGTGCCAGCAGACAGTACGGGGGGGATCAGCCCCAGCATTTT. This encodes CASRQYGGDQPQHF.